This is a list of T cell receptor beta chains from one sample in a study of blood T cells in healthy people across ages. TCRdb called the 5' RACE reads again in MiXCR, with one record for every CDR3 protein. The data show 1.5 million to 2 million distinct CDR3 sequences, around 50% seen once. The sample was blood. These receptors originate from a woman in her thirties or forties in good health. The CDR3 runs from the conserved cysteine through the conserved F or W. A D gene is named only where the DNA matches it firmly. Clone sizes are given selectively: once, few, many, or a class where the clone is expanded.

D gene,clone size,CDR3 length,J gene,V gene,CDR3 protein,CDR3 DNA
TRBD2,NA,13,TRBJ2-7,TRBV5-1,CASSWVRGGEQYF,TGCGCCAGCAGCTGGGTTCGGGGGGGGGAGCAGTACTTC
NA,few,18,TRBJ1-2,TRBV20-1,CSARDARATAAARYGYTF,TGCAGTGCTAGAGATGCGAGGGCGACGGCTGCCGCGAGGTATGGCTACACCTTC
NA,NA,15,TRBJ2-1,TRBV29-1,CSVAGGGHSYNEQFF,TGCAGCGTTGCCGGAGGGGGTCACTCCTACAATGAGCAGTTCTTC
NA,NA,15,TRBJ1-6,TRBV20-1,CSARDKGSYNSPLHF,TGCAGTGCTAGAGATAAGGGATCCTATAATTCACCCCTCCACTTT
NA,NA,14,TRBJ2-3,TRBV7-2,CASSVDRSQITQYF,TGTGCCAGCAGCGTGGACAGATCACAGATAACGCAGTATTTT
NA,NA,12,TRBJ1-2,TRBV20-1,CSARPGDYGYTF,TGCAGTGCTAGGCCGGGGGACTATGGCTACACCTTC
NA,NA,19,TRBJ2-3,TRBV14,CASSQVRTPLGGITDTQYF,TGTGCCAGCAGCCAAGTTAGGACCCCACTTGGGGGGATCACAGATACGCAGTATTTT
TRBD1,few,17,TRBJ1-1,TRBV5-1,CASSGLQGASMNTEAFF,TGCGCCAGCAGCGGCCTTCAGGGGGCCTCGATGAACACTGAAGCTTTCTTT
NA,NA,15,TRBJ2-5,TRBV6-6,CASRSHRVAQETQYF,TGTGCCAGCAGGTCCCACAGGGTTGCCCAAGAGACCCAGTACTTC
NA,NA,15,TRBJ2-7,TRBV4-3,CASSQDRKNFYEQYF,TGCGCCAGCAGCCAAGACAGGAAAAACTTCTACGAGCAGTACTTC
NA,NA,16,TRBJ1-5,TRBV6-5,CASAIRWGQGNQPQHF,TGTGCCAGCGCCATCAGGTGGGGCCAGGGCAATCAGCCCCAGCATTTT
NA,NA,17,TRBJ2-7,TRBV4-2,CASSQDRAGSSYNEQYF,TGTGCCAGCAGCCAAGATCGGGCGGGGAGCTCCTACAATGAGCAGTACTTC
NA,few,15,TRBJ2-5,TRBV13,CASSLGETVQETQYF,TGTGCCAGCAGCTTAGGAGAGACAGTCCAAGAGACCCAGTACTTC
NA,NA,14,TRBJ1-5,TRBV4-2,CASSHSREDQPQHF,TGTGCCAGCAGCCACTCCAGGGAGGATCAGCCCCAGCATTTT
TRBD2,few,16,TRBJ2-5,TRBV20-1,CSATLGLAGGPETQYF,TGCAGTGCAACCCTGGGACTAGCGGGAGGGCCAGAGACCCAGTACTTC
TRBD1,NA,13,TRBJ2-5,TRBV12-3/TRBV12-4,CASSLGLDRGWYF,TGTGCCAGCAGTCTAGGATTAGACAGGGGGTGGTACTTC
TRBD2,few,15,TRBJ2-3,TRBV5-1,CASSLGQTSPDTQYF,TGCGCCAGCAGCTTGGGTCAGACTAGCCCAGATACGCAGTATTTT